This T cell receptor beta chain was captured by sequencing in a study of blood T cells in healthy people across ages. Together with a sample-barcoded 5' primer, a J-beta primer mix was included in a second PCR lasting roughly 6 to 12 cycles. MiXCR was run by TCRdb on the 5' RACE reads, yielding one entry per CDR3 protein. Altogether approximately 850,000 distinct CDR3 sequences are present, about 42% being singletons, with the ten largest covering about 19%. This clonotype was picked up a small number of times. This CDR3 is 14 amino acids long. Germline V lookup: CDR1 KGHSH, CDR2 LQKENI. The ends were cut back, 0 bases at V and 4 bases at J, with 9 bases in the middle.

The sequencing input was blood. This receptor was taken from a man aged 55 to 69 in good health. The rearrangement joins TRBV18 to TRBJ2-5, with D maybe TRBD2 (6 bases). The CDR3 coding sequence is TGTGCCAGCTCACCACCGATGGGGGGAGAGACCCAGTACTTC. Protein product: CASSPPMGGETQYF.